The T cell receptor beta chain under discussion was sequenced for a study of OX40 agonist ivuxolimab in advanced cancers. Study outcomes and limitations: Not determined was the antigen specificity of the expanded peripheral T cells.

TCRdb's copy holds only in-frame clones and misses some; the assay was immunoSEQ multiplex PCR. The sample includes approximately 100,000 clones, around 90% of them seen just once. Individuals having autoimmune disease history or systemic immunosuppression were not enrolled. At baseline, cycle 4 day 1, and cycle 7 day 1, blood was sampled. Comment on this clone: Its antigen is undetermined.

J gave up 7 bases and V 4 bases, and 15 bases lay outside the gene matches. CDR1 is SGHNT and CDR2 is YENEEA in the germline V gene. This CDR3 is built from 17 residues. The rearrangement links TRBV11-3 to TRBJ2-1; TRBD1 aligns across 8 bases. Here the sequenced sample was CD4+ or CD8+ T cells sorted from blood, taken in a trial of the OX40 agonist ivuxolimab. The TCR was taken from an adult with an advanced solid tumor such as melanoma, head and neck, liver or kidney cancer. Here the CDR3 DNA reads TGTGCCAGCAGCTCGTTTACAGGGGGAATATCATCAAATGAGCAGTTCTTC. It is translated as CASSSFTGGISSNEQFF.